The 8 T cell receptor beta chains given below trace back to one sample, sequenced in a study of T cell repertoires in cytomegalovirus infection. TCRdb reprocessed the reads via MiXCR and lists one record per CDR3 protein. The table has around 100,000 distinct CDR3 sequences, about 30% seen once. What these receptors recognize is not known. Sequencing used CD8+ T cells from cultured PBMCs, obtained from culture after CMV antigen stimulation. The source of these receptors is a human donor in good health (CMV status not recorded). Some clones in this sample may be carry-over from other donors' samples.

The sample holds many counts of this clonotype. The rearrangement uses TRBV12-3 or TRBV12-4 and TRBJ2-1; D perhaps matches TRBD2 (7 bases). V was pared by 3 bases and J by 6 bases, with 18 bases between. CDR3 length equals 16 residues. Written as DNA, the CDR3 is TGTGCCAGCAGTTTTCGGTTGGGGGGGCCCATCAATGAGCAGTTCTTC. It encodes CASSFRLGGPINEQFF.

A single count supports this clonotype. This CDR3 reads CASSLKSDSYEQYF. CDR3 DNA sequence: TGTGCCAGCAGCTTAAAGAGTGACAGCTACGAGCAGTACTTC. The genes are TRBV11-3 and TRBJ2-7; TRBD1 is a possible D gene (5 bases). The V end lost 2 bases, the J end lost 3 bases, and 11 bases lay between the germline ends. Germline lookup yields CDR1 SGHNT and CDR2 YENEEA. This CDR3 is built from 14 residues. Complete variable domain (other parts from reference TRBV11-3 and TRBJ2-7): EAGVVQSPRYKIIEKKQPVAFWCNPISGHNTLYWYLQNLGQGPELLIRYENEEAVDDSQLPKDRFSAERLKGVDSTLKIQPAELGDSAVYLCASSLKSDSYEQYFGPGTRLTVT.

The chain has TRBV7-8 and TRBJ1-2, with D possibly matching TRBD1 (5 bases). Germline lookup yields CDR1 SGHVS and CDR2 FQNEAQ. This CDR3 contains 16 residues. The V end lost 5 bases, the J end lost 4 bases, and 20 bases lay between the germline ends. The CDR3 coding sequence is TGTGCCAGCAGCCCGAGCGGGGCAGGGTCGCCCTATGGCTACACCTTC. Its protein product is CASSPSGAGSPYGYTF.

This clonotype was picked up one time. In nucleotides, the CDR3 is TGTGCCAGCAGCCCAGGCGAAGGCGGCGAGCAGTACTTC. It is translated as CASSPGEGGEQYF. V gene TRBV6-6 combines with J gene TRBJ2-7; D gene ambiguous. The CDR3 spans 13 residues. The germline V gene has CDR1 MNHNY and CDR2 SVGAGI (reference sequence). V was cut by 6 bases and J by 6 bases, with 15 bases left in between.

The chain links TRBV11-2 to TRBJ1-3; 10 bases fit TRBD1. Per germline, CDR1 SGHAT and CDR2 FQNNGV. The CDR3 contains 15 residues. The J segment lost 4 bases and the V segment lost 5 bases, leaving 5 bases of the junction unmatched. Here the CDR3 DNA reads TGTGCCAGCAGCCCGGGACAGGGGACGGGAAACACCATATATTTT. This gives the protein CASSPGQGTGNTIYF.

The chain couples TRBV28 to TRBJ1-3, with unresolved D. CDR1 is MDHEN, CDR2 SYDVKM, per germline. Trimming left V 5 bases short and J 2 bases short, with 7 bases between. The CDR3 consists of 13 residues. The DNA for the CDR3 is TGTGCCAGCAGTCGTAGCACTGGAAACACCATATATTTT. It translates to CASSRSTGNTIYF.

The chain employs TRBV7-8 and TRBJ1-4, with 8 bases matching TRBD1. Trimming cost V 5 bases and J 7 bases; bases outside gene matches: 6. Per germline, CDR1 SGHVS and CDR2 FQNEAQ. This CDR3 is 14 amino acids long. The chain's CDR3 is CASSQGQDIEKLFF. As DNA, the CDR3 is TGTGCCAGCAGCCAGGGACAGGATATTGAAAAACTGTTTTTT.

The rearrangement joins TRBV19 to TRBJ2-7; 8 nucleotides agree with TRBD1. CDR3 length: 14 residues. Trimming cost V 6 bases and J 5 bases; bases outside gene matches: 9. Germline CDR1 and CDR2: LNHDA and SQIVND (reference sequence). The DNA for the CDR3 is TGTGCCAGTAGCCTACTCACAGGGGGGAACGAGCAGTACTTC. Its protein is CASSLLTGGNEQYF.